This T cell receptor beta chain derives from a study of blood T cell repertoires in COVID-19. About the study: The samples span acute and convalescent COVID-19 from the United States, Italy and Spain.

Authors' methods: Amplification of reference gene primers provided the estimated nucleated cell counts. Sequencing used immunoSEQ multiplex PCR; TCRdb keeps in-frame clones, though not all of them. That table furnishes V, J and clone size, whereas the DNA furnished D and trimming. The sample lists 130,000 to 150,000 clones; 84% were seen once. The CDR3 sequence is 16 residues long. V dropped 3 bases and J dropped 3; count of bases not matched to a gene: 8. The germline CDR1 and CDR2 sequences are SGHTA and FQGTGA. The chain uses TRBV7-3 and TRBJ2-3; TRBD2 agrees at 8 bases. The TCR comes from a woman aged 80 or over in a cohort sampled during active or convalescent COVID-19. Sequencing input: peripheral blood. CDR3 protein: CASSFSSGGGTDTQYF. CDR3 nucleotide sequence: TGTGCCAGCAGCTTCTCAAGCGGGGGCGGGACAGATACGCAGTATTTT.